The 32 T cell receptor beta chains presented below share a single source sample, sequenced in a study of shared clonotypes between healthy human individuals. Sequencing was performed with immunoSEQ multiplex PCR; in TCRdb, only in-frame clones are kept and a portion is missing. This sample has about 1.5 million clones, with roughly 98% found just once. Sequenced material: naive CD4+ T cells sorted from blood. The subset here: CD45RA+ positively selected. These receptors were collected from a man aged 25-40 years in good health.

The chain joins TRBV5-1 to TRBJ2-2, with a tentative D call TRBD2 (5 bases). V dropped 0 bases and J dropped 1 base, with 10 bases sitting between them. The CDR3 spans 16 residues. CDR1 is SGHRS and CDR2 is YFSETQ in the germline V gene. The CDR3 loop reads CASSLVAAVNTGELFF. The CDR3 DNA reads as TGCGCCAGCAGCTTGGTGGCAGCGGTGAACACCGGGGAGCTGTTTTTT.

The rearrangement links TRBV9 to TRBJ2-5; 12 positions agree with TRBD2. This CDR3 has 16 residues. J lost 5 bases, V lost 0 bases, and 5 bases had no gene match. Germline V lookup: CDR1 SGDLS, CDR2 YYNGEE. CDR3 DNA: TGTGCCAGCAGCGTAGGCCTAGCGGGAGGGTGGGAGACCCAGTACTTC. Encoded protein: CASSVGLAGGWETQYF.

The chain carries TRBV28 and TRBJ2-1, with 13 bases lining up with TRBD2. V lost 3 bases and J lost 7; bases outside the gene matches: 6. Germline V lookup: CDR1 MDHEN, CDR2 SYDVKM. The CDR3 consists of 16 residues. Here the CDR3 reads CASSFGLAGVRNEQFF. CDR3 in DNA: TGTGCCAGCAGTTTTGGACTAGCGGGAGTAAGGAATGAGCAGTTCTTC.

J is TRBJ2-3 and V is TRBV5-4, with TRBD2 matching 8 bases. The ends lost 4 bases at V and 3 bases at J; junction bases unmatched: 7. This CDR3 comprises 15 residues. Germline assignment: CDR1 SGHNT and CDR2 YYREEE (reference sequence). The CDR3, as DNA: TGTGCCAGCAGCCCGGCGGGGGGCCAGACAGATACGCAGTATTTT. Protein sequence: CASSPAGGQTDTQYF.

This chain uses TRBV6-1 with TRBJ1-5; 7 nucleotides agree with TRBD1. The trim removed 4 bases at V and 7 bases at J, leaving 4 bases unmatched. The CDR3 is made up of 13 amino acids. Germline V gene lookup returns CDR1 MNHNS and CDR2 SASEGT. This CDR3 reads CASSATGQQPQHF. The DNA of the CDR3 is TGTGCCAGCAGTGCGACAGGGCAGCAGCCCCAGCATTTT.

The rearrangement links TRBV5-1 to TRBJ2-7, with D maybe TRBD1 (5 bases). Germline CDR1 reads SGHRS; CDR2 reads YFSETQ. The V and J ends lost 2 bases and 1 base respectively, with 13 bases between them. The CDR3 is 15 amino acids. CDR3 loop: CASSLFSGPSYEQYF. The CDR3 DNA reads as TGCGCCAGCAGCTTATTCTCAGGGCCTTCCTACGAGCAGTACTTC.

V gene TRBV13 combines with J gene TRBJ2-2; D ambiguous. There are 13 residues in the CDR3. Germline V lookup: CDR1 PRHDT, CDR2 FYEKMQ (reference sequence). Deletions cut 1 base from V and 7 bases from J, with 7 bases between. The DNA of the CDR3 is TGTGCCAGCAGCTTAGTGGCAATCGGGGAGCTGTTTTTT. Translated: CASSLVAIGELFF.

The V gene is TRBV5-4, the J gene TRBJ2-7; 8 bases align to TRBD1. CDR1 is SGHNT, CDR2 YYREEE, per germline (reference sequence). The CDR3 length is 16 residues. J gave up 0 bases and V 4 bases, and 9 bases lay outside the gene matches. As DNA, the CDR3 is TGTGCCAGCAGCAGCCGGACAGGGACGAGCTCCTACGAGCAGTACTTC. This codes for CASSSRTGTSSYEQYF.

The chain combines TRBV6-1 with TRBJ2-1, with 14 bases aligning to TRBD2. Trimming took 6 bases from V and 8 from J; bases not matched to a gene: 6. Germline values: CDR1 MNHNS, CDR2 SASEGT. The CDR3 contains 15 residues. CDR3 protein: CASSGLAGGSDEQFF. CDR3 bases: TGTGCCAGCAGCGGACTAGCGGGAGGATCGGATGAGCAGTTCTTC.

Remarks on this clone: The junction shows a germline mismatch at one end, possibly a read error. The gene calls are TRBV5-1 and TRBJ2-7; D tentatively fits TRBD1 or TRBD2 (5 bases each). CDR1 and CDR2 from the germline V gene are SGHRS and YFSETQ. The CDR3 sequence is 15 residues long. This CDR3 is CASSLAGTSSHEQYF. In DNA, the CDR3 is TGCGCCAGCAGCTTGGCCGGGACCTCCTCCCACGAGCAGTACTTC.

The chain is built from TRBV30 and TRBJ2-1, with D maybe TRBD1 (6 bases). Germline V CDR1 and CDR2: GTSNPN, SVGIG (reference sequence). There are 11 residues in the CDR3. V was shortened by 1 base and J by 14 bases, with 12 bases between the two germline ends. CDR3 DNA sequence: TGTGCCTGGAGTGAGTCACAGGGCGAGTTCTTC. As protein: CAWSESQGEFF.

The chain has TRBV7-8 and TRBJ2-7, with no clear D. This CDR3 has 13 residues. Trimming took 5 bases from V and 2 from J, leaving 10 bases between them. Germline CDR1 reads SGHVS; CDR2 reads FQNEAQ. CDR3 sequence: CASSQGGAYEQYF. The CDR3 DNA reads TGTGCCAGCAGCCAAGGCGGAGCCTACGAGCAGTACTTC. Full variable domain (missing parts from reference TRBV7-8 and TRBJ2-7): GAGVSQSPRYKVAKRGQDVALRCDPISGHVSLFWYQQALGQGPEFLTYFQNEAQLDKSGLPSDRFFAERPEGSVSTLKIQRTQQEDSAVYLCASSQGGAYEQYFGPGTRLTVT.

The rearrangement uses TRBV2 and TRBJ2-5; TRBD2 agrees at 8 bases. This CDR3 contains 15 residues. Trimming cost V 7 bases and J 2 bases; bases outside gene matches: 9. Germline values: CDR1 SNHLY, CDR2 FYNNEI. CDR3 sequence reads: CASNDIAGIQETQYF. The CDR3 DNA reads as TGTGCCAGCAATGACATAGCGGGAATTCAAGAGACCCAGTACTTC. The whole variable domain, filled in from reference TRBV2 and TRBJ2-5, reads EPEVTQTPSHQVTQMGQEVILRCVPISNHLYFYWYRQILGQKVEFLVSFYNNEISEKSEIFDDQFSVERPDGSNFTLKIRSTKLEDSAMYFCASNDIAGIQETQYFGPGTRLLVL.

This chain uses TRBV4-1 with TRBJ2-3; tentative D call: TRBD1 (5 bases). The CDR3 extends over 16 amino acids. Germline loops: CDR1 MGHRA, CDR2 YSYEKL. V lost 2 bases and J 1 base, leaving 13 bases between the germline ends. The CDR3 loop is CASSQRIGVRTDTQYF. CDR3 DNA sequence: TGCGCCAGCAGCCAACGCATAGGGGTACGCACAGATACGCAGTATTTT.

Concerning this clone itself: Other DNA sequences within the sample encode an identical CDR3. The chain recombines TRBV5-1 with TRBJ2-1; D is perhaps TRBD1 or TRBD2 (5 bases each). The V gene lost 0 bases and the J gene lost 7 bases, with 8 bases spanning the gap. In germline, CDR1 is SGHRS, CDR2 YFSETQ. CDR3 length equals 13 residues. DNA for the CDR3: TGCGCCAGCAGCTTGGTTGGGGGTAATGAGCAGTTCTTC. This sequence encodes CASSLVGGNEQFF.

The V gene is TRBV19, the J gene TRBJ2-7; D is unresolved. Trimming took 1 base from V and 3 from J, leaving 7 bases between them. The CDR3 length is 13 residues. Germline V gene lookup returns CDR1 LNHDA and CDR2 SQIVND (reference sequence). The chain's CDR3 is CASSIVTDYEQYF. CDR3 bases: TGTGCCAGTAGTATAGTAACCGACTACGAGCAGTACTTC.

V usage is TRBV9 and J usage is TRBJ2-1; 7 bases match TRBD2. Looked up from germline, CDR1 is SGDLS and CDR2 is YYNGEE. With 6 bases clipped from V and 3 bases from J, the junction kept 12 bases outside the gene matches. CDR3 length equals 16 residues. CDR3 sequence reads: CASNPLGWGGYNEQFF. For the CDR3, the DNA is TGTGCCAGCAACCCCCTGGGCTGGGGGGGCTACAATGAGCAGTTCTTC.

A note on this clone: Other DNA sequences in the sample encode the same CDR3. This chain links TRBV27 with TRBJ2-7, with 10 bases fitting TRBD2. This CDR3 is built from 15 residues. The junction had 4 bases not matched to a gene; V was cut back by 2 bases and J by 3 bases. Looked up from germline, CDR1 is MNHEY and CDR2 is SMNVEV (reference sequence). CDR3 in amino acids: CASSLGLAGVYEQYF. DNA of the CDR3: TGTGCCAGCAGTTTAGGGCTAGCGGGAGTCTACGAGCAGTACTTC.

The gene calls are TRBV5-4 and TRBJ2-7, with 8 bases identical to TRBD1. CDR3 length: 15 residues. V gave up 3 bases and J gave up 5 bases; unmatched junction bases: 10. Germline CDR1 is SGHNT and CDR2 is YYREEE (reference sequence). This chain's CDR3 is CASSSHRDRRHEQYF. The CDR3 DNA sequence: TGTGCCAGCAGCTCTCACCGGGACAGGAGGCACGAGCAGTACTTC.

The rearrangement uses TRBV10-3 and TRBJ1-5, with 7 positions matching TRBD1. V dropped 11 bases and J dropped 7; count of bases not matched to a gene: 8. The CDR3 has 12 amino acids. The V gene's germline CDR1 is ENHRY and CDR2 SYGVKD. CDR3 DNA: TGTGCCCTACACAGGGGAAGACAGCCCCAGCATTTT. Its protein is CALHRGRQPQHF.

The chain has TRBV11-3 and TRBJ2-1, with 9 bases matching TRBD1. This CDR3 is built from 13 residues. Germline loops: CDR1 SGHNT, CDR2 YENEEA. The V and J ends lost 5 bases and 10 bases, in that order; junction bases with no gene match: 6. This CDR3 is CASSLGDREEQFF. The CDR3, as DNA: TGTGCCAGCAGCCTTGGGGACAGGGAAGAGCAGTTCTTC.

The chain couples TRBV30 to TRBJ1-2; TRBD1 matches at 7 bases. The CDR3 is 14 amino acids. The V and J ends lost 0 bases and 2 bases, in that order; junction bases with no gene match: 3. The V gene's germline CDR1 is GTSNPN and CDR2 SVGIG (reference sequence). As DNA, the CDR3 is TGTGCCTGGAGTGTGGGAGGGGGCAACTATGGCTACACCTTC. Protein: CAWSVGGGNYGYTF.

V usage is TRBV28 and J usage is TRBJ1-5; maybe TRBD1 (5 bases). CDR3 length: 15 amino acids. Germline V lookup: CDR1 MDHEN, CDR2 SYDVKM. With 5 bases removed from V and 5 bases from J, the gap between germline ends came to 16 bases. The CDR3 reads CASSLLAGRDQPQHF. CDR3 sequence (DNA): TGTGCCAGCAGTCTTTTAGCGGGGCGAGATCAGCCCCAGCATTTT.

The CDR3 nucleotides read TGTGCCAGCAGTTTACAAGACTATGGCTACACCTTC. Amino acid sequence: CASSLQDYGYTF. The chain links TRBV28 to TRBJ1-2; no clear D. V was clipped by 2 bases and J by 3 bases, with 4 bases between them. Germline V lookup: CDR1 MDHEN, CDR2 SYDVKM. This CDR3 spans 12 amino acids.

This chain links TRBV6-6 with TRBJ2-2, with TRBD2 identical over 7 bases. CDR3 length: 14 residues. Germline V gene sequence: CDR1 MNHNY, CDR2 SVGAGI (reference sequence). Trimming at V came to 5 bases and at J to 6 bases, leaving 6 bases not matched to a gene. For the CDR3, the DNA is TGTGCCAGCAGTCCTGATAGCGGGCCCGGGGAGCTGTTTTTT. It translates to CASSPDSGPGELFF.

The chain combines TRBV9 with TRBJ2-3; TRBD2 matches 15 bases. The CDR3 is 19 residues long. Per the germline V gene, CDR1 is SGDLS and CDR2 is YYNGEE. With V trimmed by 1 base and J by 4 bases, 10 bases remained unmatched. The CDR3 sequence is CASSVRPGLAGGWADTQYF. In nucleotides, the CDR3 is TGTGCCAGCAGCGTAAGGCCGGGACTAGCGGGAGGATGGGCAGATACGCAGTATTTT.

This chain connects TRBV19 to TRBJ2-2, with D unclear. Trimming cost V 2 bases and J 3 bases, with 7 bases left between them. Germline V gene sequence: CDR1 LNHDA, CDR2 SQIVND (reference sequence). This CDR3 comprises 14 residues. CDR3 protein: CASSIRWDTGELFF. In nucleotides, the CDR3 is TGTGCCAGTAGTATACGCTGGGACACCGGGGAGCTGTTTTTT.

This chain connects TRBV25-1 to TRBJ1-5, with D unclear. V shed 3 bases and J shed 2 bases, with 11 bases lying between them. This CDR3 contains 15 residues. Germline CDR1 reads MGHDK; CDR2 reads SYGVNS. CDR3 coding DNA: TGTGCCAGCAGTGATAACACCCCGGGCAATCAGCCCCAGCATTTT. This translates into CASSDNTPGNQPQHF.

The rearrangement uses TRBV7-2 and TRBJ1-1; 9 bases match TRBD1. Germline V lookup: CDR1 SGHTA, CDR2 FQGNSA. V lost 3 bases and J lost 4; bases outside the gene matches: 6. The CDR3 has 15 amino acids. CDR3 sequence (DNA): TGTGCCAGCAGCTTCCTACAGGGGGCATTCACTGAAGCTTTCTTT. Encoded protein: CASSFLQGAFTEAFF.

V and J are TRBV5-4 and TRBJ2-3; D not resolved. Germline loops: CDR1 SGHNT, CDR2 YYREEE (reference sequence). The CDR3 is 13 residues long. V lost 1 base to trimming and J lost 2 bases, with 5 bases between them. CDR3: CASSLTDTDTQYF. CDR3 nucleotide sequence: TGTGCCAGCAGCTTGACTGACACAGATACGCAGTATTTT.

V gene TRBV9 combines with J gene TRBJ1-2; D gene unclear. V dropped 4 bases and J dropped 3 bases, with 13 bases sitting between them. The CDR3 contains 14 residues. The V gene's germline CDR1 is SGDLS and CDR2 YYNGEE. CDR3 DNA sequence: TGTGCCAGCAGCCCAGCGGTCGGGGACTATGGCTACACCTTC. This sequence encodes CASSPAVGDYGYTF.

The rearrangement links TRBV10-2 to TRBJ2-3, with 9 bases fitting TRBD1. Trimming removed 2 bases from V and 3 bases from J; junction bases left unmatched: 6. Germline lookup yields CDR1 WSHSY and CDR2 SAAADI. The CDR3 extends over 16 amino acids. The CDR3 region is CASSEPTGGWTDTQYF. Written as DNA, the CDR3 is TGCGCCAGCAGTGAGCCGACAGGGGGATGGACAGATACGCAGTATTTT.